Listed here are 29 T cell receptor beta chains from one sample, sequenced in a study of blood T cell repertoires in COVID-19. Some clones are missing from TCRdb's copy, which holds only in-frame ones; the method was immunoSEQ multiplex PCR. The profile shows a few hundred thousand clones, 80% of them singletons. The sequencing sample was made of peripheral blood. The receptors come from a human donor in a cohort sampled during active COVID-19.

This chain links TRBV28 with TRBJ2-7; 8 bases are a match to TRBD2. Germline V lookup: CDR1 MDHEN, CDR2 SYDVKM. The CDR3 sequence is 15 residues long. The V and J ends lost 3 bases and 3 bases, in that order; junction bases with no gene match: 7. The CDR3 DNA is TGTGCCAGCAGTTTGGCGGGAGGAGAGGTCTACGAGCAGTACTTC. Encoded protein: CASSLAGGEVYEQYF. Drawing the rest from reference TRBV28 and TRBJ2-7, the complete variable domain is DVKVTQSSRYLVKRTGEKVFLECVQDMDHENMFWYRQDPGLGLRLIYFSYDVKMKEKGDIPEGYSVSREKKERFSLILESASTNQTSMYLCASSLAGGEVYEQYFGPGTRLTVT.

This sequence joins TRBV15 and TRBJ1-2; weak D call: TRBD1 (6 bases). V was cut by 0 bases and J by 7 bases, with 12 bases left in between. Germline CDR1 reads LNHNV; CDR2 reads YYDKDF (reference sequence). The length of the CDR3 is 14 residues. Here the CDR3 reads CATSRDGDIPGYTF. The CDR3 DNA reads TGTGCCACCAGCAGAGATGGGGACATCCCTGGCTACACCTTC.

This clone appeared once. The genes are TRBV20-1 and TRBJ2-1; maybe TRBD2 (6 bases). Trimming left V 3 bases short and J 14 bases short, with 14 bases between. CDR3 length: 11 residues. Germline V lookup: CDR1 DFQATT, CDR2 SNEGSKA (reference sequence). Written as DNA, the CDR3 is TGCAGTGCTAGGGAGGGTCTCGGGGAGTTCTTC. It translates to CSAREGLGEFF.

V usage is TRBV7-9 and J usage is TRBJ2-3; 7 bases align to TRBD2. The CDR3 extends over 18 amino acids. Per the germline V gene, CDR1 is SEHNR and CDR2 is FQNEAQ (reference sequence). V dropped 5 bases and J dropped 0; count of bases not matched to a gene: 14. In nucleotides, the CDR3 is TGTGCCAGCAGCGTCGCTCAGGCGGGGGTGCCTAGCACAGATACGCAGTATTTT. This translates into CASSVAQAGVPSTDTQYF.

The V call is TRBV6-1, the J call TRBJ2-7; 10 bases match TRBD2. Germline trimming cut 0 bases from V and 6 bases from J; bases unmatched to any gene: 8. The CDR3 sequence is 16 residues long. Per the germline V gene, CDR1 is MNHNS and CDR2 is SASEGT. The CDR3 coding sequence is TGTGCCAGCAGTGAAGCGCGGGGGACTAGCGAATCCGAGCAGTACTTC. Translation gives CASSEARGTSESEQYF.

With regard to this clone: Since a much larger clone is just one base distant, this may be a read error. The chain employs TRBV21-1 and TRBJ1-5; the DNA was not compared with TRBD1, the D call given in the table. TRBV21-1 is given as a pseudogene. The CDR3 totals 14 residues. The CDR3 nucleotides read TGTGCCAGCAGCCGAGGACAGGGCGATCAGCCCCAGCATTTT. Amino acid sequence: CASSRGQGDQPQHF.

J is TRBJ2-7 and V is TRBV28; possibly TRBD1 for D (5 bases). Germline loops: CDR1 MDHEN, CDR2 SYDVKM. This CDR3 contains 13 residues. V lost 10 bases and J 3 bases, leaving 16 bases between the germline ends. DNA of the CDR3: TGTGCCACCCGAGACCCAGGGCGCTACGAGCAGTACTTC. This codes for CATRDPGRYEQYF.

The chain combines TRBV28 with TRBJ1-6; maybe TRBD1 (5 bases). This CDR3 contains 14 residues. CDR1 MDHEN and CDR2 SYDVKM come from the germline V gene. V shed 3 bases and J shed 5 bases, with 8 bases lying between them. For the CDR3, the DNA is TGTGCCAGCAGTTTGTCAGGGAATAATTCACCCCTCCACTTT. It codes for CASSLSGNNSPLHF. Variable domain in full (rest from reference TRBV28 and TRBJ1-6): DVKVTQSSRYLVKRTGEKVFLECVQDMDHENMFWYRQDPGLGLRLIYFSYDVKMKEKGDIPEGYSVSREKKERFSLILESASTNQTSMYLCASSLSGNNSPLHFGNGTRLTVT.

The table lists this clone with a few counts. The chain has TRBV19 and TRBJ2-2, with 9 positions matching TRBD2. This CDR3 is 17 amino acids long. The J segment lost 8 bases and the V segment lost 3 bases, leaving 13 bases of the junction unmatched. Germline V gene data show CDR1 as LNHDA and CDR2 as SQIVND (reference sequence). CDR3 DNA sequence: TGTGCCAGTAGTATGAGCCAGGTAGCGGGAGTCGTAGGGGAGCTGTTTTTT. Translating it yields CASSMSQVAGVVGELFF.

The chain links TRBV18 to TRBJ1-1; D may be TRBD1 (6 bases). Looked up from germline, CDR1 is KGHSH and CDR2 is LQKENI. Trimming removed 4 bases from V and 1 base from J, with 13 bases in between. The CDR3 length is 15 residues. The CDR3 spells CASSRLGHPNTEAFF. CDR3 nucleotide sequence: TGTGCCAGCTCACGGCTGGGACACCCGAACACTGAAGCTTTCTTT.

The V call is TRBV2, the J call TRBJ1-2; possibly TRBD1 for D (5 bases). Trimming removed 1 base from V and 5 bases from J, with 14 bases in between. Looked up from germline, CDR1 is SNHLY and CDR2 is FYNNEI. CDR3 size: 15 residues. CDR3 sequence reads: CASSEGGGLVYGYTF. CDR3 DNA sequence: TGTGCCAGCAGTGAAGGGGGCGGCCTAGTTTATGGCTACACCTTC.

V and J are TRBV4-1 and TRBJ1-2, with a possible D match to TRBD1 (6 bases). Germline V gives CDR1 MGHRA, CDR2 YSYEKL. This CDR3 contains 17 residues. The V end lost 0 bases, the J end lost 0 bases, and 14 bases lay between the germline ends. CDR3 residues: CASSQDPTGSANYGYTF. The CDR3 DNA follows: TGCGCCAGCAGCCAAGACCCCACAGGGTCAGCTAACTATGGCTACACCTTC.

This sequence joins TRBV14 and TRBJ2-1; TRBD2 aligns across 7 bases. Trimming took 3 bases from V and 9 from J; bases not matched to a gene: 8. This CDR3 contains 14 residues. Germline CDR1 reads SGHDN; CDR2 reads FVKESK. CDR3 sequence (DNA): TGTGCCAGCAGCCACGGACTAGGGGTTGGTGAGCAGTTCTTC. It is translated as CASSHGLGVGEQFF.

The genes are TRBV7-3 and TRBJ2-3, with 8 nucleotides matching TRBD1. The trim removed 5 bases at V and 5 bases at J, leaving 12 bases unmatched. The CDR3 is made up of 16 amino acids. CDR1 is SGHTA, CDR2 FQGTGA, per germline. The CDR3 coding sequence is TGTGCCAGCAGCCTAAGACAGGGGAGTCAAGGAGATACGCAGTATTTT. Amino acid sequence: CASSLRQGSQGDTQYF.

The chain recombines TRBV30 with TRBJ2-5; D possibly corresponds to TRBD2 (6 bases). CDR3 length: 13 residues. The V end lost 8 bases, the J end lost 4 bases, and 17 bases lay between the germline ends. The germline V gene encodes CDR1 GTSNPN and CDR2 SVGIG (reference sequence). The DNA of the CDR3 is TGTGCCCGCGGGAACTCCGGGGGAGAGACCCAGTACTTC. Its protein is CARGNSGGETQYF.

J is TRBJ2-5 and V is TRBV28, with D possibly being TRBD1 (6 bases). CDR1 and CDR2 from the germline V gene are MDHEN and SYDVKM. The CDR3 covers 14 residues. V was shortened by 6 bases and J by 1 base, with 12 bases between the two germline ends. CDR3 in amino acids: CASREQGGQETQYF. The CDR3 coding sequence is TGTGCCAGCAGGGAACAGGGTGGCCAAGAGACCCAGTACTTC.

CDR3 DNA: TGTGCCAGCAGTGAGGGGAGGTTCTCCGATGAGCAGTTCTTC. Amino acid sequence: CASSEGRFSDEQFF. The rearrangement joins TRBV6-1 to TRBJ2-1; the D gene is possibly TRBD2 (6 bases). Between the trimmed V and J ends, which lost 3 bases and 8 bases, there was a span of 14 bases. Germline V lookup: CDR1 MNHNS, CDR2 SASEGT. The CDR3 sequence is 14 residues long.

This rearrangement joins TRBV20-1 to TRBJ1-5; no clear D gene. The CDR3 contains 13 residues. Germline values: CDR1 DFQATT, CDR2 SNEGSKA (reference sequence). Trimming pared 3 bases from V and 6 bases from J, leaving 12 bases between. The CDR3 spells CSASKDYVQPQHF. Here the CDR3 DNA reads TGCAGTGCTAGTAAGGACTACGTTCAGCCCCAGCATTTT.

The chain joins TRBV28 to TRBJ2-7; D possibly corresponds to TRBD2 (5 bases). The CDR3 extends over 15 amino acids. Trimming shortened V by 6 bases and J by 3 bases, and 18 bases separated the two germline ends. Germline lookup yields CDR1 MDHEN and CDR2 SYDVKM. The CDR3 coding sequence is TGTGCCAGCAGACCGTCCGGCGGGTTGGGCTACGAGCAGTACTTC. Protein sequence: CASRPSGGLGYEQYF.

A few counts support this clone. The rearrangement joins TRBV6-5 to TRBJ1-1; D gene uncertain. This CDR3 is 15 amino acids long. Per germline, CDR1 MNHEY and CDR2 SVGAGI. V dropped 2 bases and J dropped 0 bases, with 10 bases sitting between them. The CDR3 DNA is TGTGCCAGCAGTTACCTCCCCCTTTTGAACACTGAAGCTTTCTTT. This sequence encodes CASSYLPLLNTEAFF.

In its sample, this clone was seen a few times. The V and J genes are TRBV10-3 and TRBJ1-6; no firm D call. CDR3 length: 12 amino acids. Germline-derived CDR1 and CDR2 are ENHRY and SYGVKD. V was shortened by 5 bases and J by 15 bases, with 14 bases between the two germline ends. CDR3 protein: CAISPRGVYLHF. CDR3 DNA sequence: TGTGCCATCAGTCCCAGAGGAGTCTACCTCCACTTT.

V is TRBV12-3 or TRBV12-4 and J is TRBJ2-7; no reliable D call. The CDR3 runs 12 residues. Deletions cut 4 bases from V and 3 bases from J, with 7 bases between. The CDR3 DNA reads TGTGCCAGCAGTTCAGACAACTACGAGCAGTACTTC. This translates into CASSSDNYEQYF.

The chain carries TRBV5-1 and TRBJ1-2, with TRBD1 matching 10 bases. V dropped 2 bases and J dropped 7; count of bases not matched to a gene: 5. Germline assignment: CDR1 SGHRS and CDR2 YFSETQ. The CDR3 covers 14 residues. The CDR3 here is CASSFNRDRGGYTF. Here the CDR3 DNA reads TGCGCCAGCAGCTTCAACCGGGACAGGGGTGGCTACACCTTC.

This rearrangement joins TRBV6-5 to TRBJ2-5, with D perhaps TRBD2 (7 bases). The germline V and J ends were trimmed by 6 bases and 4 bases, with 18 bases remaining between them. Germline CDR1 MNHEY, CDR2 SVGAGI. The CDR3 runs 15 residues. For the CDR3, the DNA is TGTGCCAGCAGCCCCGCGGCAGGGGAGGGAGAGACCCAGTACTTC. As protein: CASSPAAGEGETQYF.

This clone occurred a few times. The chain is built from TRBV6-5 and TRBJ2-7; D is possibly TRBD1 (6 bases). Germline V CDR1 and CDR2: MNHEY, SVGAGI. Trimming took 5 bases from V and 7 from J, leaving 15 bases between them. The CDR3 covers 13 residues. This CDR3 reads CASSKQRGWEQYF. The CDR3 coding sequence is TGTGCCAGCAGTAAACAGAGGGGGTGGGAGCAGTACTTC.

The chain recombines TRBV11-2 with TRBJ2-7; D not certain. The ends were cut back, 6 bases at V and 4 bases at J, with 13 bases in the middle. The length of the CDR3 is 13 residues. Germline V gene data show CDR1 as SGHAT and CDR2 as FQNNGV. CDR3 in amino acids: CASSLGVYYEQYF. The CDR3 region has the DNA TGTGCCAGCAGTCTAGGCGTTTATTACGAGCAGTACTTC.

The CDR3 coding sequence is TGCGCCAGCAGCCAAGATCCAGACACCGGGGAGCTGTTTTTT. Translated, it gives CASSQDPDTGELFF. The rearrangement links TRBV4-1 to TRBJ2-2; no definite D call. The CDR3 has 14 amino acids. With 0 bases removed from V and 3 bases from J, the gap between germline ends came to 5 bases. From germline, CDR1 is MGHRA and CDR2 YSYEKL.

The chain links TRBV2 to TRBJ1-1, with D possibly being TRBD1 (5 bases). The CDR3 is made up of 14 amino acids. The germline V gene has CDR1 SNHLY and CDR2 FYNNEI. V gave up 3 bases and J gave up 0 bases, with 8 bases separating them. The CDR3 here is CASSEEGLNTEAFF. The CDR3 DNA follows: TGTGCCAGCAGTGAGGAGGGGTTGAACACTGAAGCTTTCTTT.

The rearrangement joins TRBV10-3 to TRBJ2-2, with 10 bases aligning to TRBD2. With V trimmed by 6 bases and J by 0 bases, 7 bases remained unmatched. This CDR3 contains 17 residues. Germline-derived CDR1 and CDR2 are ENHRY and SYGVKD. The CDR3 sequence is CAIRKISGGPNTGELFF. The CDR3 DNA is TGTGCCATCAGGAAAATTAGCGGGGGGCCGAACACCGGGGAGCTGTTTTTT.